This TCR beta chain was profiled in a study of T cell responses to AZD1222 COVID-19 vaccine. CDR3 length equals 14 residues. Germline loops: CDR1 SGHTS, CDR2 YDEGEE. V lost 2 bases and J 7 bases, leaving 13 bases between the germline ends. Profiled with immunoSEQ multiplex PCR; TCRdb holds only in-frame clones, not every one. Of 150,000 to 170,000 clones listed, about nine tenths are singletons. The sample here was peripheral blood, taken on day 0 of AZD1222 vaccination. The origin of this receptor is an adult in good health. This rearrangement joins TRBV5-8 to TRBJ1-5; D unclear. CDR3 sequence (DNA): TGTGCCAGCAGCTTTAAAGGAGATTGGCAGCCCCAGCATTTT. Protein product: CASSFKGDWQPQHF.